The clone carrying this T cell receptor (beta chain) was found once. Per germline, CDR1 SGHRS and CDR2 YFSETQ. Germline trimming cut 0 bases from V and 8 bases from J; bases unmatched to any gene: 5. The CDR3 covers 16 residues. This specimen belongs to a study of blood T cell repertoires in COVID-19. Study context: Samples of COVID-19 (acute and convalescent) were obtained from the United States, Italy and Spain. PBMCs, B-cell-depleted T cells, or T cells provided the cDNA or gDNA that made up the material.

Per the authors' pipeline: Amplified reference gene primers provided the basis for estimating nucleated cell counts. Here immunoSEQ multiplex PCR was the method, and the copy in TCRdb shows in-frame clones only, minus some. V, J and clone size were drawn from that table, and D and trimming were deduced from the DNA. The sample has more than 250,000 clones, 87% seen once. Sequencing used peripheral blood. The clonotype comes from a man in his fifties with active or convalescent COVID-19. The gene calls are TRBV5-1 and TRBJ2-1; TRBD2 agrees at 13 bases. CDR3 DNA: TGCGCCAGCAGCTTGGCCACTAGCGGGAGGGCACATGAGCAGTTCTTC. Its translation: CASSLATSGRAHEQFF. Using reference TRBV5-1 and TRBJ2-1 for the parts outside the CDR3, the full variable domain is KAGVTQTPRYLIKTRGQQVTLSCSPISGHRSVSWYQQTPGQGLQFLFEYFSETQRNKGNFPGRFSGRQFSNSRSEMNVSTLELGDSALYLCASSLATSGRAHEQFFGPGTRLTVL.